This T cell receptor (beta chain) originates from a study of T cells after yellow fever vaccination. Universal primer sites and UMIs were introduced during 5'RACE template-switching synthesis of TCR cDNA. In TCRdb, the 5' RACE reads were re-called with MiXCR into one record per CDR3 protein. The sample holds 550,000 or so distinct CDR3 sequences, roughly a fifth seen once. Points from the study as a whole: Few clonotypes appeared in both CD4 and CD8 compartments. Reappearing after the booster were most of the clones from primary vaccination (about 96% CD4, approximately 86% CD8).

There are a few counts of this clonotype. The antigen is undetermined. This CDR3 spans 13 amino acids. The V end was cut by 4 bases, the J end by 2 bases, with 8 bases between. The germline V gene encodes CDR1 WNHNN and CDR2 SYGVQD (reference sequence). The material sequenced was PBMCs, taken 15 days after the yellow fever booster vaccination. The source is a man aged 25-45 years who received the YFV17D yellow fever vaccine. This chain links TRBV10-1 with TRBJ2-5; possibly TRBD1 for D (5 bases). Here the CDR3 reads CASSGQIQETQYF. The CDR3 nucleotides are TGCGCCAGCAGTGGACAGATACAAGAGACCCAGTACTTC.